A single sample is the source of the 9 T cell receptor beta chains below, sequenced in a study of blood T cell repertoires in COVID-19. Method: immunoSEQ multiplex PCR; TCRdb's copy keeps in-frame clones and lacks some. The sample has about 240,000 clones, around 85% seen once. The sample consisted of peripheral blood. These TCRs come from a man in his sixties with acute or convalescent COVID-19.

This chain uses TRBV11-2 with TRBJ2-1; 9 bases line up with TRBD1. The junction had 4 bases not matched to a gene; V was cut back by 5 bases and J by 8 bases. The CDR3 consists of 13 residues. Per the germline V gene, CDR1 is SGHAT and CDR2 is FQNNGV. CDR3 DNA sequence: TGTGCCAGCAGCAGAGACAGGGGGTATGAGCAGTTCTTC. It codes for CASSRDRGYEQFF. Together with reference TRBV11-2 and TRBJ2-1, the CDR3 gives the full variable domain: EAGVAQSPRYKIIEKRQSVAFWCNPISGHATLYWYQQILGQGPKLLIQFQNNGVVDDSQLPKDRFSAERLKGVDSTLKIQPAKLEDSAVYLCASSRDRGYEQFFGPGTRLTVL.

V and J are TRBV6-4 and TRBJ2-1; D is ambiguous. CDR3 length: 13 residues. The V end was cut by 4 bases, the J end by 9 bases, with 13 bases between. Germline CDR1 reads MRHNA; CDR2 reads SNTAGT. CDR3: CASSAALEAEQFF. CDR3 DNA sequence: TGTGCCAGCAGTGCGGCTTTAGAGGCTGAGCAGTTCTTC.

The chain joins TRBV14 to TRBJ1-1; maybe TRBD1 (5 bases). Germline V CDR1 and CDR2: SGHDN, FVKESK. The CDR3 contains 11 residues. Trimming shortened V by 5 bases and J by 11 bases, and 12 bases separated the two germline ends. The CDR3 DNA sequence: TGTGCCAGCAGCTCTGGGGGGATCGCTTTCTTT. It codes for CASSSGGIAFF.

The chain carries TRBV3-1 (or the pseudogene TRBV3-2) and TRBJ2-3, with 7 bases aligning to TRBD2. The trim removed 4 bases at V and 0 bases at J, leaving 7 bases unmatched. In germline, CDR1 is LGHDT, CDR2 YNNKEL (reference sequence). The CDR3 sequence is 16 residues long. CDR3 bases: TGTGCCAGCAGCCGGGTGCGCGGGAGTAGCACAGATACGCAGTATTTT. Encoded protein: CASSRVRGSSTDTQYF.

The chain is built from TRBV4-2 and TRBJ2-7; 9 bases agree with TRBD2. Trimming removed 5 bases from V and 5 bases from J; junction bases left unmatched: 13. The germline V gene has CDR1 LGHNA and CDR2 YNFKEQ. The CDR3 runs to 16 residues. CDR3 coding DNA: TGTGCCAGCAGCGCGACAATCCGAGCGGGGGGCCACGAGCAGTACTTC. It codes for CASSATIRAGGHEQYF.

The V and J genes are TRBV19 and TRBJ1-2, with 9 bases identical to TRBD1. Germline V lookup: CDR1 LNHDA, CDR2 SQIVND (reference sequence). This CDR3 region has 15 residues. V lost 4 bases to trimming and J lost 4 bases; unmatched junction nucleotides: 7. The CDR3 sequence: CASSTLPGQGYGYTF. DNA of the CDR3: TGTGCCAGTAGTACCCTCCCGGGACAGGGCTATGGCTACACCTTC.

V and J are TRBV3-1 (or the pseudogene TRBV3-2) and TRBJ1-4, with no clear D. Germline V gene lookup returns CDR1 LGHDT and CDR2 YNNKEL (reference sequence). Trimming removed 3 bases from V and 8 bases from J, with 10 bases in between. CDR3 size: 13 residues. CDR3 in DNA: TGTGCCAGCAGCCAGAGGGCTGAAGAAAAACTGTTTTTT. Protein product: CASSQRAEEKLFF.

V is TRBV10-3 and J is TRBJ2-7; 11 bases match TRBD2. The CDR3 has 15 residues. CDR1 ENHRY and CDR2 SYGVKD come from the germline V gene. V lost 10 bases and J lost 5; bases outside the gene matches: 13. The CDR3 spells CATNGGVAGGNEQYF. In nucleotides, the CDR3 is TGTGCCACCAACGGAGGGGTAGCGGGAGGGAACGAGCAGTACTTC.

The rearrangement uses TRBV5-1 and TRBJ2-3; D is perhaps TRBD1 (5 bases). Germline loops: CDR1 SGHRS, CDR2 YFSETQ. The V gene lost 0 bases and the J gene lost 2 bases, with 10 bases spanning the gap. The CDR3 length is 15 residues. CDR3 region: CASSLAGRATDTQYF. DNA for the CDR3: TGCGCCAGCAGCTTGGCCGGCAGGGCCACAGATACGCAGTATTTT.